This TCR beta chain is from a study of blood T cell repertoires in COVID-19. Authors' processing steps: For nucleated cells, counts were estimated from reference gene primer amplification. The table came from immunoSEQ multiplex PCR; TCRdb's copy has only in-frame clones and leaves some out. The DNA was the basis for D and trimming; V, J and clone size are from that table. The sample gives approximately 35,000 clones, approximately 85% of which show up once; 5.5% to 8.5% is in the top ten. This clone appeared a single time. There are 15 residues in the CDR3. V shed 5 bases and J 9 bases; nucleotides not matched to a gene: 6. Per the germline V gene, CDR1 is MNHEY and CDR2 is SVGEGT.

This TCR derives from a man aged 55 to 70 with active COVID-19. The sample taken for sequencing was peripheral blood. The chain couples TRBV6-2 or TRBV6-3 to TRBJ2-1; 14 bases match TRBD2. Written as DNA, the CDR3 is TGTGCCAGCAGTACGGGACTAGCGGGAGTAGGTGAGCAGTTCTTC. Encoded protein: CASSTGLAGVGEQFF.